The T cell receptor (beta chain) under discussion was sequenced for a study of T cell repertoires in cytomegalovirus infection. For the study at large: Evidence of both CMV infection and a matching HLA type came from public TCR beta signatures. Study observations and caveats: In two of eight donors, the top clonotype was HLA-C-restricted CMV-specific. Cumulative public TCR beta family frequency identified carriers of CMV plus the relevant HLA.

TCRdb ran MiXCR on the reads and lists one entry per CDR3 protein. This sample yields some 440,000 distinct CDR3 sequences, of which approximately 32% are seen a single time; roughly 13% belongs to the top ten. This clonotype was counted only a few times. Its antigen is not known. V shed 5 bases, J shed 4 bases, and the junction held 5 bases outside the gene matches. The CDR3 loop spans 15 amino acids. In germline, CDR1 is SNHLY, CDR2 FYNNEI. The receptor was isolated from a human donor in good health (CMV status not recorded). Some clones in this sample may be carry-over from other donors' samples. The sequenced sample was PBMCs. V is TRBV2 and J is TRBJ2-5, with 12 positions matching TRBD1. The CDR3: CASSSGTGGLETQYF. The CDR3 bases are TGTGCCAGCAGTTCCGGGACAGGGGGCCTAGAGACCCAGTACTTC.